The 2 T cell receptor beta chains reported below all come from one sample, sequenced in a study of cytomegalovirus exposure and HLA in healthy donors. Amplification used 60 Vbeta primers and 13 Jbeta primers. TCRdb keeps only in-frame clones here, not all; method: immunoSEQ multiplex PCR. The top ten clones hold roughly 2% of a sample with around 150,000 clones, 65% to 80% of them seen once. The sample was PBMCs. Every receptor here comes from a female donor in good health and CMV-seronegative.

This clone appeared a single time. The chain is built from TRBV5-4 and TRBJ2-1; 8 nucleotides match TRBD1. Trimming removed 3 bases from V and 9 bases from J; junction bases left unmatched: 2. This CDR3 is 12 amino acids long. Germline V gene data show CDR1 as SGHNT and CDR2 as YYREEE (reference sequence). CDR3 residues: CASSSGQAEQFF. As DNA, the CDR3 is TGTGCCAGCAGCTCGGGACAGGCTGAGCAGTTCTTC. Looking up the rest from reference TRBV5-4 and TRBJ2-1 gives the full variable domain: ETGVTQSPTHLIKTRGQQVTLRCSSQSGHNTVSWYQQALGQGPQFIFQYYREEENGRGNFPPRFSGLQFPNYSSELNVNALELDDSALYLCASSSGQAEQFFGPGTRLTVL.

This clone appeared a single time. The genes are TRBV11-1 and TRBJ2-2; TRBD2 aligns across 7 bases. Germline trimming cut 3 bases from V and 5 bases from J; bases unmatched to any gene: 6. The length of the CDR3 is 15 residues. Germline V gene sequence: CDR1 SGHAT, CDR2 FQDESV (reference sequence). The CDR3 region is CASSFSRETTGELFF. CDR3 in DNA: TGTGCCAGCAGCTTCTCGCGGGAGACTACCGGGGAGCTGTTTTTT.